These 14 T cell receptor beta chains were all obtained from the same sample, sequenced in a study of blood T cell repertoires in COVID-19. Generated by immunoSEQ multiplex PCR, the TCRdb table keeps only in-frame clones and is missing some. The table lists roughly 500,000 clones, 80% to 90% of them singletons, with approximately 3% in the top ten. Sequenced material: peripheral blood. The origin of the receptors is a human donor in a cohort sampled during active COVID-19.

The rearrangement uses TRBV11-3 and TRBJ2-2; a possible D gene is TRBD1 (5 bases). Germline values: CDR1 SGHNT, CDR2 YENEEA. The CDR3 totals 14 residues. V was cut by 5 bases and J by 5 bases, with 12 bases left in between. CDR3 in DNA: TGTGCCAGCAGCACCCGTAGGGGAACCGGGGAGCTGTTTTTT. This gives the protein CASSTRRGTGELFF.

The rearrangement links TRBV30 to TRBJ1-6; D unclear. Deletions cut 2 bases from V and 6 bases from J, with 11 bases between. The CDR3 has 14 residues. Germline assignment: CDR1 GTSNPN and CDR2 SVGIG (reference sequence). CDR3 sequence (DNA): TGTGCCTGGAGTTACGTGACATTTAATTCACCCCTCCACTTT. Its protein is CAWSYVTFNSPLHF.

In DNA, the CDR3 is TGTGCCAGCAGCGAAACGGGAGATACGCAGTATTTT. This translates into CASSETGDTQYF. This rearrangement joins TRBV7-3 to TRBJ2-3, with D hard to call. CDR1 SGHTA and CDR2 FQGTGA come from the germline V gene. This CDR3 has 12 residues. Trimming stripped 5 bases from V and 5 bases from J, with 8 bases between.

The CDR3 is CASSYLTGVSNQPQHF. In DNA, the CDR3 is TGTGCCAGCAGTTACCTGACAGGGGTATCCAATCAGCCCCAGCATTTT. J is TRBJ1-5 and V is TRBV6-2 or TRBV6-3, with 8 bases lining up with TRBD1. Trimming removed 2 bases from V and 3 bases from J; junction bases left unmatched: 6. The CDR3 totals 16 residues. Looked up from germline, CDR1 is MNHEY and CDR2 is SVGEGT.

The V call is TRBV2, the J call TRBJ2-5; D is perhaps TRBD2 (6 bases). Germline CDR1 is SNHLY and CDR2 is FYNNEI. There are 17 residues in the CDR3. Between the trimmed V and J ends, which lost 6 bases and 4 bases, there was a span of 24 bases. The CDR3 bases are TGTGCCAGCAGCATCAGGACCGGCGGGGCCGGGATAGAGACCCAGTACTTC. Protein sequence: CASSIRTGGAGIETQYF.

In DNA form, the CDR3 reads TGTGCCAGCAGTTTAGGAGTCAAAGGTGAAAAACTGTTTTTT. This codes for CASSLGVKGEKLFF. The chain links TRBV28 to TRBJ1-4; D uncertain. The CDR3 length is 14 residues. Germline lookup yields CDR1 MDHEN and CDR2 SYDVKM. V gave up 2 bases and J gave up 7 bases, with 11 bases separating them.

The chain is built from TRBV7-2 and TRBJ1-6; D is unresolved. Germline V lookup: CDR1 SGHTA, CDR2 FQGNSA. The CDR3 runs to 14 residues. V lost 5 bases, J lost 9 bases, and 14 bases lay in between. CDR3 amino acids: CASSPALVGSPLHF. CDR3 DNA sequence: TGTGCCAGCAGCCCCGCGTTAGTTGGTTCACCCCTCCACTTT.

This clone turned up a few times. V gene TRBV18 combines with J gene TRBJ2-1; 8 bases line up with TRBD1. Germline lookup yields CDR1 KGHSH and CDR2 LQKENI. The length of the CDR3 is 16 residues. After removal of 0 bases from V and 0 bases from J, the junction contained 1 base not matched to a gene. CDR3: CASSPPDRASYNEQFF. The CDR3 region has the DNA TGTGCCAGCTCACCACCGGACAGGGCCTCCTACAATGAGCAGTTCTTC.

The chain uses TRBV24-1 and TRBJ2-3, with 10 bases fitting TRBD1. This CDR3 comprises 17 residues. From germline, CDR1 is KGHDR and CDR2 SFDVKD. The V gene end was trimmed by 4 bases and the J gene end by 3 bases; junction bases not matched to a gene: 9. This CDR3 reads CATSDQSWDRGTDTQYF. The DNA for the CDR3 is TGTGCCACCAGTGACCAAAGCTGGGACAGGGGAACAGATACGCAGTATTTT.

This rearrangement joins TRBV5-1 to TRBJ1-5; D might be TRBD1 (6 bases). Trimming took 1 base from V and 4 from J, leaving 15 bases between them. The CDR3 is made up of 16 amino acids. In germline, CDR1 is SGHRS, CDR2 YFSETQ. The CDR3, as DNA: TGCGCCAGCAGCTTGTCCCCCGGACAGCCTAATCAGCCCCAGCATTTT. It yields the protein CASSLSPGQPNQPQHF.

The CDR3: CASSLGAFEKLFF. CDR3 DNA: TGTGCCAGCAGTTTAGGGGCATTTGAAAAACTGTTTTTT. This rearrangement joins TRBV12-3 or TRBV12-4 to TRBJ1-4; the D is unclear. The CDR3 loop spans 13 amino acids. Trimming pared 1 base from V and 7 bases from J, leaving 7 bases between.

The rearrangement joins TRBV30 to TRBJ1-1; D unresolved. The germline V and J ends were trimmed by 0 bases and 1 base, with 9 bases remaining between them. This CDR3 has 14 amino acids. Germline V lookup: CDR1 GTSNPN, CDR2 SVGIG (reference sequence). CDR3 DNA sequence: TGTGCCTGGAGTGTAGGCCAGGCGAACACTGAAGCTTTCTTT. Amino acid sequence: CAWSVGQANTEAFF.

This clone occurred once. The CDR3 is CASSSYGHRVTSGNTIYF. CDR3 DNA: TGTGCCAGCAGCTCCTATGGTCACAGGGTTACTTCTGGAAACACCATATATTTT. The chain combines TRBV11-2 with TRBJ1-3, with D possibly being TRBD1 (6 bases). The CDR3 spans 18 residues. Germline V gene sequence: CDR1 SGHAT, CDR2 FQNNGV. The V end lost 4 bases, the J end lost 1 base, and 20 bases lay between the germline ends.

The chain is built from TRBV30 and TRBJ1-2; D call uncertain. V was trimmed by 1 base and J by 2 bases, leaving 8 bases between them. Germline CDR1 reads GTSNPN; CDR2 reads SVGIG (reference sequence). CDR3 size: 13 residues. CDR3 in amino acids: CAWSGVENYGYTF. CDR3 DNA sequence: TGTGCCTGGAGTGGGGTGGAGAACTATGGCTACACCTTC.